What follows are 24 T cell receptor beta chains derived from one specimen sequenced in a study of blood T cell repertoires in COVID-19. Using immunoSEQ multiplex PCR, the repertoire was profiled, and TCRdb retains in-frame clones only, with some absent. This sample has roughly 250,000 clones, with roughly 82% found just once. Sequences were obtained from peripheral blood. These receptors were obtained from a woman of 80 years or more with active or convalescent COVID-19.

This chain connects TRBV11-3 to TRBJ2-3; 8 bases match TRBD1. The CDR3 is made up of 16 amino acids. Per germline, CDR1 SGHNT and CDR2 YENEEA. With 4 bases clipped from V and 3 bases from J, the junction kept 9 bases outside the gene matches. DNA for the CDR3: TGTGCCAGCAGCTCACGGACAGGGAGGTTAACAGATACGCAGTATTTT. Residues: CASSSRTGRLTDTQYF.

This clone was found once. V gene TRBV5-4 combines with J gene TRBJ2-1; D gene uncertain. CDR1 is SGHNT, CDR2 YYREEE, per germline (reference sequence). This CDR3 has 16 amino acids. Trimming took off 4 bases at V and 0 bases at J, with 14 bases between the two ends. CDR3 region: CASSLARLSSYNEQFF. The CDR3 bases are TGTGCCAGCAGCCTGGCGCGGCTGAGCTCCTACAATGAGCAGTTCTTC.

This clone was seen a single time. The chain couples TRBV2 to TRBJ1-6; possibly TRBD1 for D (5 bases). This CDR3 is 15 amino acids long. Per the germline V gene, CDR1 is SNHLY and CDR2 is FYNNEI. V was cut by 4 bases and J by 3 bases, with 10 bases left in between. CDR3 DNA sequence: TGTGCCAGCAGTGGGGCAGGGCTCTATAATTCACCCCTCCACTTT. Protein: CASSGAGLYNSPLHF. Supplemented by reference TRBV2 and TRBJ1-6, the full variable domain reads EPEVTQTPSHQVTQMGQEVILRCVPISNHLYFYWYRQILGQKVEFLVSFYNNEISEKSEIFDDQFSVERPDGSNFTLKIRSTKLEDSAMYFCASSGAGLYNSPLHFGNGTRLTVT.

The J gene is TRBJ1-6, the V gene TRBV19; no reliable D call. The CDR3 is 13 residues long. Germline V CDR1 and CDR2: LNHDA, SQIVND (reference sequence). Trimming took off 1 base at V and 7 bases at J, with 5 bases between the two ends. The CDR3 region is CASSIGANSPLHF. CDR3 bases: TGTGCCAGTAGTATAGGGGCAAATTCACCCCTCCACTTT.

This rearrangement joins TRBV19 to TRBJ2-1; D uncertain. Germline CDR1 and CDR2: LNHDA and SQIVND (reference sequence). The germline V and J ends were trimmed by 1 base and 9 bases, with 10 bases remaining between them. The CDR3 runs to 13 residues. The CDR3 loop is CASSIAERGEQFF. CDR3 nucleotide sequence: TGTGCCAGTAGTATAGCGGAGCGCGGTGAGCAGTTCTTC.

This clone was detected once. With a much larger clone just one base away, this may be a read error. The genes are TRBV5-6 and TRBJ2-5; D is possibly TRBD2 (6 bases). The germline V and J ends were trimmed by 4 bases and 4 bases, with 8 bases remaining between them. Per the germline V gene, CDR1 is SGHDT and CDR2 is YYEEEE. The CDR3 is made up of 12 amino acids. CDR3 coding DNA: TGTGCCAGCAGCCCCGGGGGAGAGACCCAGTACTTC. Translated, it gives CASSPGGETQYF.

The count of this clone is one. The rearrangement joins TRBV27 to TRBJ1-5; 11 nucleotides agree with TRBD1. The V gene's germline CDR1 is MNHEY and CDR2 SMNVEV (reference sequence). The V segment lost 6 bases and the J segment 4 bases; nucleotides outside the gene matches: 5. CDR3 size: 15 residues. This CDR3 reads CASRNRDRGNQPQHF. CDR3 in DNA: TGTGCCAGCAGAAACCGGGACAGGGGGAATCAGCCCCAGCATTTT.

A few counts support this clone. V usage is TRBV18 and J usage is TRBJ2-1; perhaps TRBD2 as D (5 bases). CDR3 length: 17 residues. Trimming removed 5 bases at V and 8 bases at J, with 25 bases between. Germline loops: CDR1 KGHSH, CDR2 LQKENI. CDR3 coding DNA: TGTGCCAGCTCAAACGAAGTCCGGGATTGGATGGTGCATGAGCAGTTCTTC. Its protein is CASSNEVRDWMVHEQFF.

The chain joins TRBV6-1 to TRBJ2-7, with a weak D call TRBD1 (6 bases). This CDR3 is built from 15 residues. CDR1 is MNHNS and CDR2 is SASEGT in the germline V gene. The V end was cut by 1 base, the J end by 1 base, with 11 bases between. CDR3 sequence: CASSEGGTLSYEQYF. The CDR3 DNA reads as TGTGCCAGCAGTGAAGGTGGGACACTTTCCTACGAGCAGTACTTC.

V gene TRBV5-4 combines with J gene TRBJ1-2; 8 positions agree with TRBD1. The CDR3 covers 15 residues. V lost 4 bases, J lost 4 bases, and 9 bases stayed unmatched. Germline V gives CDR1 SGHNT, CDR2 YYREEE (reference sequence). For the CDR3, the DNA is TGTGCCAGCAGCCCTACAGGGGGGACTCCCTATGGCTACACCTTC. Residues: CASSPTGGTPYGYTF. The full variable domain, its missing parts supplied by reference TRBV5-4 and TRBJ1-2, is ETGVTQSPTHLIKTRGQQVTLRCSSQSGHNTVSWYQQALGQGPQFIFQYYREEENGRGNFPPRFSGLQFPNYSSELNVNALELDDSALYLCASSPTGGTPYGYTFGSGTRLTVV.

The chain combines TRBV5-6 with TRBJ2-5; 7 bases are shared with TRBD1. Per the germline V gene, CDR1 is SGHDT and CDR2 is YYEEEE. The CDR3 runs 15 residues. With 3 bases clipped from V and 5 bases from J, the junction kept 10 bases outside the gene matches. The CDR3 is CASSSRTGARETQYF. CDR3 DNA sequence: TGTGCCAGCAGCTCGAGGACAGGAGCAAGGGAGACCCAGTACTTC.

V usage is TRBV5-1 and J usage is TRBJ1-6, with D unclear. Per the germline V gene, CDR1 is SGHRS and CDR2 is YFSETQ. This CDR3 has 15 residues. V lost 1 base to trimming and J lost 7 bases, with 12 bases between them. CDR3 residues: CASSLSDKSNSPLHF. The CDR3 DNA sequence: TGCGCCAGCAGCTTGTCCGACAAATCCAATTCACCCCTCCACTTT.

This clone is a singleton in its sample. CDR3 nucleotides: TGTGCCAGCAGCTTGGTGGGGGGAGGAAACACCATATATTTT. Translating gives CASSLVGGGNTIYF. The rearrangement links TRBV5-5 to TRBJ1-3, with D tentatively TRBD1 (5 bases). In germline, CDR1 is SGHKS, CDR2 YYEKEE (reference sequence). This CDR3 contains 14 residues. Trimming cost V 0 bases and J 4 bases, with 8 bases left between them. Full variable domain (rest looked up from reference TRBV5-5 and TRBJ1-3): DAGVTQSPTHLIKTRGQQVTLRCSPISGHKSVSWYQQVLGQGPQFIFQYYEKEERGRGNFPDRFSARQFPNYSSELNVNALLLGDSALYLCASSLVGGGNTIYFGEGSWLTVV.

The CDR3: CAWSPQVGTQYF. CDR3 DNA sequence: TGTGCCTGGAGTCCCCAAGTCGGGACCCAGTACTTC. The chain combines TRBV30 with TRBJ2-5; D gene ambiguous. The CDR3 contains 12 residues. Per germline, CDR1 GTSNPN and CDR2 SVGIG (reference sequence). Trimming removed 2 bases from V and 7 bases from J, with 11 bases in between.

The genes are TRBV6-6 and TRBJ2-7; 7 nucleotides align to TRBD1. Germline V CDR1 and CDR2: MNHNY, SVGAGI (reference sequence). After removal of 8 bases from V and 4 bases from J, the junction contained 5 bases not matched to a gene. The CDR3 totals 12 residues. CDR3 in amino acids: CASGQGVYEQYF. The CDR3 nucleotides are TGTGCCAGCGGGCAGGGGGTGTACGAGCAGTACTTC.

The rearrangement uses TRBV30 and TRBJ2-2; 7 nucleotides match TRBD1. CDR1 and CDR2 from the germline V gene are GTSNPN and SVGIG (reference sequence). V lost 8 bases and J lost 7; bases outside the gene matches: 16. CDR3 length: 15 amino acids. The CDR3 protein is CARTLDRAQNGELFF. CDR3 nucleotides: TGTGCCCGGACTCTCGACAGGGCGCAAAACGGGGAGCTGTTTTTT.

This clone appeared a single time. V gene TRBV19 combines with J gene TRBJ2-1, with a tentative D call TRBD1 (5 bases). This CDR3 is built from 15 residues. Between the trimmed V and J ends, which lost 3 bases and 0 bases, there was a span of 9 bases. Germline V gives CDR1 LNHDA, CDR2 SQIVND (reference sequence). CDR3 sequence reads: CASSIGRGSYNEQFF. The CDR3 bases are TGTGCCAGTAGTATTGGTAGGGGCTCCTACAATGAGCAGTTCTTC.

The chain uses TRBV5-4 and TRBJ2-5; D is unclear. V was pared by 2 bases and J by 3 bases, with 11 bases between. The length of the CDR3 is 14 residues. Germline V gives CDR1 SGHNT, CDR2 YYREEE (reference sequence). The CDR3 DNA sequence: TGTGCCAGCAGCTTCCCCGGCCGGGAAGAGACCCAGTACTTC. Translated: CASSFPGREETQYF.

The DNA for the CDR3 is TGTGCCAGCAGCACCGGGGGGAGGGCCTGGAATGAGCAGTTCTTC. Translation: CASSTGGRAWNEQFF. V gene TRBV9 combines with J gene TRBJ2-1, with 7 bases fitting TRBD2. V gave up 4 bases and J gave up 7 bases; unmatched junction bases: 11. The germline V gene encodes CDR1 SGDLS and CDR2 YYNGEE. CDR3 length: 15 residues.

This sequence joins TRBV7-9 and TRBJ1-3; D perhaps matches TRBD1 (6 bases). The CDR3 length is 15 residues. Germline CDR1 and CDR2: SEHNR and FQNEAQ (reference sequence). Trimming pared 2 bases from V and 3 bases from J, leaving 11 bases between. CDR3: CASSLLKGVGNTIYF. CDR3 nucleotide sequence: TGTGCCAGCAGCTTATTGAAGGGGGTTGGAAACACCATATATTTT.

This clone has only one observation. This sequence joins TRBV28 and TRBJ2-7; 9 bases align to TRBD2. V lost 10 bases and J lost 4; bases outside the gene matches: 8. The CDR3 consists of 13 residues. Germline values: CDR1 MDHEN, CDR2 SYDVKM. CDR3 residues: CATRFSGSYEQYF. The DNA of the CDR3 is TGTGCCACCCGGTTTAGCGGGAGTTACGAGCAGTACTTC.

V and J are TRBV5-6 and TRBJ2-7, with 10 bases matching TRBD2. The CDR3 is 15 residues long. Germline V CDR1 and CDR2: SGHDT, YYEEEE. Unmatched junction bases numbered 4, after V lost 1 base and J lost 3 bases. The CDR3 DNA is TGTGCCAGCAGCTTGCCGGCTAGCGGGAGCTACGAGCAGTACTTC. Translating gives CASSLPASGSYEQYF.

This clone was seen only once. V is TRBV11-3 and J is TRBJ1-2; a possible D gene is TRBD1 (6 bases). Germline CDR1 is SGHNT and CDR2 is YENEEA. Trimming removed 1 base at V and 3 bases at J, with 21 bases between. This CDR3 is built from 18 residues. CDR3 coding DNA: TGTGCCAGCAGCTTAGTAGGGGTGAGGGACACCTATTACTATGGCTACACCTTC. It is translated as CASSLVGVRDTYYYGYTF. Full variable domain (outside the CDR3, taken from reference TRBV11-3 and TRBJ1-2): EAGVVQSPRYKIIEKKQPVAFWCNPISGHNTLYWYLQNLGQGPELLIRYENEEAVDDSQLPKDRFSAERLKGVDSTLKIQPAELGDSAVYLCASSLVGVRDTYYYGYTFGSGTRLTVV.

The rearrangement uses TRBV6-1 and TRBJ1-2; D is possibly TRBD1 (6 bases). Deletions cut 2 bases from V and 11 bases from J, with 15 bases between. The germline CDR1 and CDR2 sequences are MNHNS and SASEGT. CDR3 length equals 13 residues. This CDR3 is CASSETGQRLYTF. The DNA for the CDR3 is TGTGCCAGCAGTGAAACAGGACAGAGACTATACACCTTC.